Following are 27 T cell receptor beta chains from one sample sequenced in a study of neurological immune-mediated disorders. TCRdb re-called the 5' RACE reads through MiXCR, storing one row per CDR3 protein. The sample lists 80,000 to 95,000 distinct CDR3 sequences; under 4.5% were seen once. The specimen was PBMCs. The receptors come from a woman aged 45 to 65 with multiple sclerosis.

This clonotype came up many times. The chain couples TRBV12-3 or TRBV12-4 to TRBJ2-3, with 8 positions matching TRBD2. The CDR3 contains 16 residues. The V gene end was trimmed by 4 bases and the J gene end by 2 bases; junction bases not matched to a gene: 8. CDR3 nucleotides: TGTGCCAGCAGTTCGACAGCGGGGGAGATCACAGATACGCAGTATTTT. It is translated as CASSSTAGEITDTQYF.

This clonotype was seen repeatedly, ten times or more. The rearrangement links TRBV20-1 to TRBJ2-1; D not certain. The CDR3 runs 14 residues. The V gene lost 5 bases and the J gene lost 0 bases, with 11 bases spanning the gap. Germline V gene data show CDR1 as DFQATT and CDR2 as SNEGSKA (reference sequence). The CDR3 region has the DNA TGCAGTGCTTTTACTGAAAGCTCCTACAATGAGCAGTTCTTC. Its translation is CSAFTESSYNEQFF.

This chain joins TRBV12-3 or TRBV12-4 and TRBJ1-1; D is unclear. This CDR3 comprises 15 residues. Trimming cost V 5 bases and J 1 base, with 14 bases left between them. Written as DNA, the CDR3 is TGTGCCAGCAGTCCAGTTCGGGCCGAGAACACTGAAGCTTTCTTT. It yields the protein CASSPVRAENTEAFF.

This clonotype showed up many times. The DNA of the CDR3 is TGCAGCGTTCAAGGAGACAGTAGGCTCTCCTACGAGCAGTACTTC. This gives the protein CSVQGDSRLSYEQYF. The chain links TRBV29-1 to TRBJ2-7; D perhaps matches TRBD1 (5 bases). The CDR3 contains 15 residues. Deletions cut 5 bases from V and 0 bases from J, with 17 bases between. The germline CDR1 and CDR2 sequences are SQVTM and ANQGSEA.

Ten or more counts support this clonotype. The chain employs TRBV3-1 and TRBJ1-5, with D unresolved. The V gene's germline CDR1 is LGHDT and CDR2 YNNKEL (reference sequence). The CDR3 covers 15 residues. The V end lost 3 bases, the J end lost 1 base, and 10 bases lay between the germline ends. The CDR3 loop is CASSQTGTSNQPQHF. The DNA for the CDR3 is TGTGCCAGCAGCCAGACGGGCACGAGCAATCAGCCCCAGCATTTT.

This clonotype was seen at least ten times. The gene calls are TRBV3-1 and TRBJ1-2; D remains ambiguous. The CDR3 consists of 14 residues. Between the trimmed V and J ends, which lost 2 bases and 5 bases, there was a span of 12 bases. The germline CDR1 and CDR2 sequences are LGHDT and YNNKEL (reference sequence). CDR3 in amino acids: CASSQSRDEYGYTF. DNA for the CDR3: TGTGCCAGCAGCCAATCGAGAGACGAATATGGCTACACCTTC.

This clonotype was recorded many times. This chain links TRBV5-1 with TRBJ2-4; possibly TRBD1 for D (6 bases). CDR1 and CDR2 (germline): SGHRS, YFSETQ. V lost 0 bases, J lost 4 bases, and 11 bases lay in between. The CDR3 has 15 residues. The CDR3 is CASSLAWDTKNIQYF. Here the CDR3 DNA reads TGCGCCAGCAGCTTGGCCTGGGACACAAAAAACATTCAGTACTTC.

The table lists this clonotype with many counts. The CDR3 sequence is CASSPPGTESREQYF. In DNA, the CDR3 is TGCGCCAGCAGCCCCCCCGGGACAGAGTCGAGGGAGCAGTACTTC. The rearrangement uses TRBV4-1 and TRBJ2-7, with 7 nucleotides matching TRBD1. This CDR3 comprises 15 residues. The germline CDR1 and CDR2 sequences are MGHRA and YSYEKL. The ends lost 4 bases at V and 7 bases at J; junction bases unmatched: 13.

The table lists this clonotype with many counts. The chain links TRBV20-1 to TRBJ1-3; no clear D. The CDR3 spans 15 residues. Germline CDR1 DFQATT, CDR2 SNEGSKA (reference sequence). Trimming left V 5 bases short and J 0 bases short, with 14 bases between. The CDR3 is CSAGLGSSSGNTIYF. Written as DNA, the CDR3 is TGCAGTGCTGGGCTAGGCAGTTCCTCTGGAAACACCATATATTTT.

Many counts were recorded for this clonotype. This chain uses TRBV5-1 with TRBJ1-1; D is unclear. This CDR3 has 12 residues. V lost 0 bases and J lost 4, with 4 bases in between. Germline CDR1 reads SGHRS; CDR2 reads YFSETQ. This CDR3 reads CASSLGTTEAFF. CDR3 coding DNA: TGCGCCAGCAGCTTGGGCACCACTGAAGCTTTCTTT.

This clonotype was observed at least ten times. This chain joins TRBV4-3 and TRBJ2-3; 9 nucleotides agree with TRBD2. Looked up from germline, CDR1 is LGHNA and CDR2 is YSLEER. The CDR3 has 19 amino acids. V dropped 0 bases and J dropped 4; count of bases not matched to a gene: 14. The CDR3 DNA reads TGCGCCAGCAGCCAAGATGGTTTGGCGGGGGGGTCCATCGCAGATACGCAGTATTTT. Translated, it gives CASSQDGLAGGSIADTQYF.

In its sample, this clonotype was seen many times. The chain joins TRBV29-1 to TRBJ2-2; maybe TRBD2 (5 bases). The V end was cut by 4 bases, the J end by 5 bases, with 17 bases between. The CDR3 loop spans 15 amino acids. The germline V gene has CDR1 SQVTM and CDR2 ANQGSEA. Here the CDR3 reads CSVVSPGMGTGELFF. DNA of the CDR3: TGCAGCGTTGTTTCCCCGGGGATGGGGACCGGGGAGCTGTTTTTT.

This clonotype has at least ten counts. The chain links TRBV20-1 to TRBJ2-5; no reliable D call. The CDR3 is 12 residues long. The germline CDR1 and CDR2 sequences are DFQATT and SNEGSKA (reference sequence). V was trimmed by 5 bases and J by 2 bases, leaving 9 bases between them. CDR3 in amino acids: CSALGSQETQYF. The CDR3 DNA is TGCAGTGCTCTGGGGTCACAAGAGACCCAGTACTTC.

The table lists this clonotype with many counts. The genes are TRBV5-1 and TRBJ1-1; D uncertain. The V gene lost 4 bases and the J gene lost 2 bases, with 12 bases spanning the gap. Germline CDR1 SGHRS, CDR2 YFSETQ. The CDR3 spans 14 residues. The CDR3 coding sequence is TGCGCCAGCAGCCCCGAAATGGGTAACACTGAAGCTTTCTTT. Residues: CASSPEMGNTEAFF.

This clonotype has a count of ten or more. The J gene is TRBJ1-2, the V gene TRBV20-1; TRBD1 agrees at 11 bases. Trimming at V came to 1 base and at J to 4 bases, leaving 8 bases not matched to a gene. The CDR3 contains 16 residues. Germline V gene lookup returns CDR1 DFQATT and CDR2 SNEGSKA (reference sequence). The CDR3 loop is CSARGGTGTGGYGYTF. The CDR3 coding sequence is TGCAGTGCTAGAGGGGGGACCGGGACAGGGGGCTATGGCTACACCTTC.

This clonotype was counted ten times or more. V is TRBV29-1 and J is TRBJ2-7; D remains unclear. Trimming took off 7 bases at V and 4 bases at J, with 20 bases between the two ends. The germline gives CDR1 SQVTM, CDR2 ANQGSEA. The CDR3 contains 14 residues. The CDR3 loop is CSGLNRAPSYEQYF. CDR3 bases: TGCAGCGGTTTAAACCGGGCCCCTTCTTACGAGCAGTACTTC.

The V and J genes are TRBV2 and TRBJ2-3; D is uncertain. From germline, CDR1 is SNHLY and CDR2 FYNNEI. Between the trimmed V and J ends, which lost 6 bases and 0 bases, there was a span of 19 bases. This CDR3 spans 17 amino acids. CDR3 amino acids: CASRGFVSTSSTDTQYF. In DNA form, the CDR3 reads TGTGCCAGCAGGGGGTTTGTGAGTACTTCTAGCACAGATACGCAGTATTTT.

This clonotype has a count of ten or more. CDR3 nucleotide sequence: TGCAGTGCTAGGGACGGGACACTGGACTATGGCTACACCTTC. Encoded protein: CSARDGTLDYGYTF. V and J are TRBV20-1 and TRBJ1-2; perhaps TRBD1 as D (6 bases). The CDR3 runs to 14 residues. V lost 3 bases and J lost 3, with 14 bases in between. CDR1 is DFQATT, CDR2 SNEGSKA, per germline (reference sequence).

This clonotype was seen ten or more times. V gene TRBV10-3 combines with J gene TRBJ2-7; D possibly uses TRBD1 or TRBD2 (5 bases each). V shed 8 bases and J shed 0 bases, with 14 bases lying between them. Germline CDR1 is ENHRY and CDR2 is SYGVKD. This CDR3 spans 14 amino acids. The CDR3, as DNA: TGTGCCATCGGGCTCGGGACCGCCTCCTACGAGCAGTACTTC. Translating it yields CAIGLGTASYEQYF.

This clonotype appeared many times. V gene TRBV20-1 combines with J gene TRBJ2-5, with TRBD2 identical over 12 bases. The CDR3 contains 16 residues. V shed 4 bases, J shed 1 base, and the junction held 7 bases outside the gene matches. The V gene's germline CDR1 is DFQATT and CDR2 SNEGSKA (reference sequence). DNA for the CDR3: TGCAGTGCTAAGGCTAGCGGGGGGGCCGTCCAAGAGACCCAGTACTTC. This translates into CSAKASGGAVQETQYF.

This clonotype was observed at least ten times. This chain joins TRBV5-1 and TRBJ2-5; D possibly corresponds to TRBD1 (5 bases). Germline CDR1 and CDR2: SGHRS and YFSETQ. Trimming took off 0 bases at V and 7 bases at J, with 13 bases between the two ends. This CDR3 has 14 amino acids. The DNA of the CDR3 is TGCGCCAGCAGCTTGGCCGAAAGGGGTGCGACCCAGTACTTC. Encoded protein: CASSLAERGATQYF.

Many counts were recorded for this clonotype. This rearrangement joins TRBV20-1 to TRBJ1-4; the D is unclear. With 2 bases removed from V and 7 bases from J, the gap between germline ends came to 11 bases. This CDR3 has 13 amino acids. The germline V gene has CDR1 DFQATT and CDR2 SNEGSKA (reference sequence). The CDR3 here is CSARLEYGEKLFF. The DNA of the CDR3 is TGCAGTGCTAGACTGGAATATGGTGAAAAACTGTTTTTT.

This clonotype was counted a few times. The V gene is TRBV6-2 or TRBV6-3, the J gene TRBJ1-1; TRBD1 is a possible D gene (5 bases). CDR1 MNHEY and CDR2 SVGEGT come from the germline V gene. V was cut by 4 bases and J by 0 bases, with 15 bases left in between. This CDR3 is 16 amino acids long. The CDR3, as DNA: TGTGCCAGCAGTTCCTCATTGGGGGGTATGAACACTGAAGCTTTCTTT. It specifies CASSSSLGGMNTEAFF.

This clonotype was detected ten times or more. V gene TRBV20-1 combines with J gene TRBJ2-2, with TRBD2 as a possible D gene (5 bases). Trimming stripped 3 bases from V and 7 bases from J, with 15 bases between. This CDR3 contains 14 residues. CDR1 is DFQATT and CDR2 is SNEGSKA in the germline V gene (reference sequence). The CDR3 DNA follows: TGCAGTGCTAGTAAGGGTAGCGAGGTCGGGGAGCTGTTTTTT. This encodes CSASKGSEVGELFF.

This clonotype was recorded many times. The chain couples TRBV10-3 to TRBJ1-1, with D tentatively TRBD1 (5 bases). The germline V gene has CDR1 ENHRY and CDR2 SYGVKD. V gave up 6 bases and J gave up 4 bases, with 12 bases separating them. This CDR3 is 13 amino acids long. The DNA of the CDR3 is TGTGCCATCAGATACCCAGGGAGCACTGAAGCTTTCTTT. It codes for CAIRYPGSTEAFF.

This clonotype was recorded at least ten times. The chain has TRBV29-1 and TRBJ1-2; D gene uncertain. The ends were cut back, 3 bases at V and 8 bases at J, with 16 bases in the middle. CDR3 length: 13 residues. CDR1 SQVTM and CDR2 ANQGSEA come from the germline V gene. The CDR3 is CSVDWSSTQGYTF. In DNA form, the CDR3 reads TGCAGCGTTGATTGGAGCTCAACGCAGGGCTACACCTTC.

At least ten counts were recorded for this clonotype. The V call is TRBV6-5, the J call TRBJ2-7, with 10 bases that match TRBD2. CDR1 and CDR2 from the germline V gene are MNHEY and SVGAGI. The CDR3 has 16 residues. The V gene end was trimmed by 5 bases and the J gene end by 3 bases; junction bases not matched to a gene: 10. CDR3 region: CASSARRTSGNYEQYF. DNA for the CDR3: TGTGCCAGCAGTGCCCGCCGGACTAGCGGTAACTACGAGCAGTACTTC.